One and the same sample provided the 24 T cell receptor beta chains below, sequenced in a study of T cells after yellow fever vaccination. From the 5' RACE reads, TCRdb called clonotypes with MiXCR, one entry per CDR3 protein. Here the sample spans more than 350,000 distinct CDR3 sequences, around 10% being singletons. The source was PBMCs, collected on the day of the first yellow fever vaccination. These receptors were obtained from a man aged 18-30 years who received the YFV17D yellow fever vaccine.

The J gene is TRBJ1-1, the V gene TRBV4-1, with TRBD1 identical over 10 bases. This CDR3 is built from 16 residues. Unmatched junction bases numbered 8, after V lost 2 bases and J lost 5 bases. Germline V gene data show CDR1 as MGHRA and CDR2 as YSYEKL. CDR3 nucleotide sequence: TGCGCCAGCAGCCAACAGACAGGGGGCGGATCGACTGAAGCTTTCTTT. This translates into CASSQQTGGGSTEAFF.

The V gene is TRBV20-1, the J gene TRBJ2-7; D unclear. The CDR3 runs 13 residues. V lost 6 bases and J 7 bases, leaving 19 bases between the germline ends. Germline V lookup: CDR1 DFQATT, CDR2 SNEGSKA (reference sequence). The CDR3: CSAPLAQIGEQYF. In DNA, the CDR3 is TGCAGTGCGCCGCTGGCCCAGATTGGGGAGCAGTACTTC.

This clonotype has at least ten counts. This rearrangement joins TRBV12-3 or TRBV12-4 to TRBJ2-7; TRBD1 agrees at 9 bases. Trimming removed 3 bases from V and 2 bases from J; junction bases left unmatched: 2. There are 14 residues in the CDR3. CDR3 region: CASSLGQGPYEQYF. CDR3 DNA sequence: TGTGCCAGCAGTTTGGGACAGGGCCCCTACGAGCAGTACTTC.

V usage is TRBV20-1 and J usage is TRBJ2-2, with D perhaps matching TRBD2 (7 bases). Trimming took off 6 bases at V and 4 bases at J, with 15 bases between the two ends. Germline CDR1 is DFQATT and CDR2 is SNEGSKA (reference sequence). The CDR3 consists of 14 residues. This chain's CDR3 is CSAGRGGTTGELFF. The CDR3 nucleotides read TGCAGTGCGGGAAGGGGGGGCACCACCGGGGAGCTGTTTTTT.

This chain links TRBV30 with TRBJ1-2; TRBD1 agrees at 8 bases. The V segment lost 3 bases and the J segment 4 bases; nucleotides outside the gene matches: 4. The CDR3 consists of 13 residues. CDR1 is GTSNPN, CDR2 SVGIG, per germline (reference sequence). The CDR3 is CAWSRGLGYGYTF. The CDR3, as DNA: TGTGCCTGGAGCAGGGGGCTCGGCTATGGCTACACCTTC.

V usage is TRBV20-1 and J usage is TRBJ1-2; D is unclear. Germline V gene data show CDR1 as DFQATT and CDR2 as SNEGSKA (reference sequence). V was pared by 2 bases and J by 3 bases, with 10 bases between. This CDR3 contains 13 residues. DNA of the CDR3: TGCAGTGCTAGACCGGGGATGGACTATGGCTACACCTTC. It codes for CSARPGMDYGYTF.

The CDR3 reads CASSFGREVREQYF. The CDR3 coding sequence is TGTGCCAGCAGTTTCGGCAGGGAGGTGCGCGAGCAGTACTTC. This chain joins TRBV27 and TRBJ2-7, with D possibly TRBD2 on 6 matching bases. This CDR3 spans 14 amino acids. Germline values: CDR1 MNHEY, CDR2 SMNVEV (reference sequence). The V and J ends lost 3 bases and 6 bases respectively, with 15 bases between them.

Many counts were recorded for this clonotype. The CDR3 protein is CASSLRPGSTDTQYF. The CDR3 DNA sequence: TGCGCCAGCAGCTTAAGGCCAGGGAGCACAGATACGCAGTATTTT. The rearrangement uses TRBV5-1 and TRBJ2-3; TRBD1 is a possible D gene (5 bases). Germline assignment: CDR1 SGHRS and CDR2 YFSETQ. The CDR3 spans 15 residues. The V end was cut by 2 bases, the J end by 0 bases, with 10 bases between.

V and J are TRBV7-2 and TRBJ1-1; the D gene is possibly TRBD1 (5 bases). CDR3 length: 16 residues. V shed 6 bases and J shed 2 bases, with 19 bases lying between them. The V gene's germline CDR1 is SGHTA and CDR2 FQGNSA. CDR3 sequence reads: CASSRGNLLINTEAFF. In nucleotides, the CDR3 is TGTGCCAGCAGTAGGGGAAACTTACTTATAAACACTGAAGCTTTCTTT.

This chain connects TRBV6-2 or TRBV6-3 to TRBJ2-7; 7 bases line up with TRBD1. Per germline, CDR1 MNHEY and CDR2 SVGEGT. The CDR3 totals 14 residues. The junction had 4 bases not matched to a gene; V was cut back by 2 bases and J by 3 bases. CDR3 nucleotides: TGTGCCAGCAGTTACATGGGACAGATCTACGAGCAGTACGTC. It translates to CASSYMGQIYEQYV.

This clonotype was counted a few times. The chain carries TRBV7-9 and TRBJ2-1; TRBD2 is a possible D gene (6 bases). Germline CDR1 and CDR2: SEHNR and FQNEAQ (reference sequence). The CDR3 has 14 amino acids. Trimming took 10 bases from V and 4 from J, leaving 17 bases between them. In DNA form, the CDR3 reads TGTGCCACTGAGGGACTTGAGAGGTACAATGAGCAGTTCTTC. Translation gives CATEGLERYNEQFF.

This clonotype has a count of ten or more. The CDR3 coding sequence is TGCGCCAGCAGCTTGGGGCAGGGCAGGTCGTACGAGCAGTACTTC. Residues: CASSLGQGRSYEQYF. The chain employs TRBV5-1 and TRBJ2-7, with D maybe TRBD1 (5 bases). Germline values: CDR1 SGHRS, CDR2 YFSETQ. V shed 0 bases and J shed 4 bases, with 14 bases lying between them. This CDR3 contains 15 residues.

The CDR3 nucleotides read TGTGCCACCAGCAGAGAACGACAGGTGAGCTCCTACAATGAGCAGTTCTTC. Protein product: CATSRERQVSSYNEQFF. The chain has TRBV15 and TRBJ2-1; D is possibly TRBD1 (6 bases). This CDR3 comprises 17 residues. Germline CDR1 LNHNV, CDR2 YYDKDF (reference sequence). V shed 0 bases and J shed 0 bases, with 12 bases lying between them. Based on the CDR3 plus reference TRBV15 and TRBJ2-1, the full variable domain is DAMVIQNPRYQVTQFGKPVTLSCSQTLNHNVMYWYQQKSSQAPKLLFHYYDKDFNNEADTPDNFQSRRPNTSFCFLDIRSPGLGDTAMYLCATSRERQVSSYNEQFFGPGTRLTVL.

A few counts support this clonotype. The rearrangement links TRBV4-3 to TRBJ2-7; D gene ambiguous. CDR3 length: 12 amino acids. V dropped 5 bases and J dropped 0 bases, with 5 bases sitting between them. From germline, CDR1 is LGHNA and CDR2 YSLEER. CDR3 protein: CASSTLSYEQYF. In DNA form, the CDR3 reads TGCGCCAGCAGCACCCTCTCCTACGAGCAGTACTTC.

Note on this clonotype: A read error may explain this, as a much larger clone is one base away. The rearrangement uses TRBV29-1 and TRBJ2-2; the D gene is possibly TRBD1 (6 bases). The CDR3 runs 16 residues. Germline loops: CDR1 SQVTM, CDR2 ANQGSEA. The V end was cut by 2 bases, the J end by 2 bases, with 15 bases between. The CDR3 sequence is CSVEIPHRANTGELFF. CDR3 in DNA: TGCAGCGTTGAAATCCCGCACAGGGCCAACACCGGGGAGCTGTTTTTT.

This chain connects TRBV25-1 to TRBJ1-5; 8 bases are shared with TRBD1. Germline V CDR1 and CDR2: MGHDK, SYGVNS. CDR3 length: 14 amino acids. The junction had 4 bases not matched to a gene; V was cut back by 3 bases and J by 6 bases. Written as DNA, the CDR3 is TGTGCCAGCAGTGAGGGGACAGGCGCTCAGCCCCAGCATTTT. Amino acids: CASSEGTGAQPQHF.

The chain has TRBV20-1 and TRBJ2-6; 7 bases agree with TRBD2. Germline V gene sequence: CDR1 DFQATT, CDR2 SNEGSKA (reference sequence). The trim removed 3 bases at V and 0 bases at J, leaving 8 bases unmatched. This CDR3 has 17 residues. CDR3 sequence (DNA): TGCAGTGCTAGTAGGCTAGCGGATTACTCTGGGGCCAACGTCCTGACTTTC. Amino acids: CSASRLADYSGANVLTF.

This clonotype was observed at least ten times. This chain joins TRBV7-8 and TRBJ2-7; D is unclear. The CDR3 consists of 14 residues. Deletions cut 8 bases from V and 2 bases from J, with 16 bases between. The germline gives CDR1 SGHVS, CDR2 FQNEAQ. Here the CDR3 DNA reads TGTGCCAGCGGAAGAGACATTGCCCCCTACGAGCAGTACTTC. The encoded protein is CASGRDIAPYEQYF.

In this sample, this clonotype turned up a few times. CDR3 DNA sequence: TGCGCCAGCAGCTTCTTCTCCAATGAAAAACTGTTTTTT. Its translation is CASSFFSNEKLFF. This chain uses TRBV4-1 with TRBJ1-4; D is undetermined. V lost 5 bases to trimming and J lost 5 bases, with 9 bases between them. The V gene's germline CDR1 is MGHRA and CDR2 YSYEKL. This CDR3 is 13 amino acids long.

The table lists this clonotype with a few counts. The chain couples TRBV28 to TRBJ2-7; 9 nucleotides align to TRBD2. After removal of 4 bases from V and 1 base from J, the junction contained 8 bases not matched to a gene. CDR3 length equals 16 residues. Germline assignment: CDR1 MDHEN and CDR2 SYDVKM. The CDR3 sequence: CASSSLTSGPSYEQYV. The CDR3 DNA follows: TGTGCCAGCAGTTCCCTTACTAGCGGGCCTTCCTACGAGCAGTACGTC.

CDR3 residues: CASSPGQGAETQYF. In DNA, the CDR3 is TGTGCCAGCTCACCCGGACAGGGGGCAGAGACCCAGTACTTC. This sequence joins TRBV18 and TRBJ2-5, with 11 bases aligning to TRBD1. The V gene end was trimmed by 3 bases and the J gene end by 4 bases; junction bases not matched to a gene: 1. Per the germline V gene, CDR1 is KGHSH and CDR2 is LQKENI. This CDR3 spans 14 amino acids.

V is TRBV29-1 and J is TRBJ1-1; weak D call: TRBD1 (6 bases). Per the germline V gene, CDR1 is SQVTM and CDR2 is ANQGSEA. Trimming stripped 7 bases from V and 2 bases from J, with 11 bases between. The CDR3 has 12 amino acids. CDR3 amino acids: CSGRGGNTEAFF. The DNA of the CDR3 is TGCAGCGGACGAGGGGGAAACACTGAAGCTTTCTTT.

This clonotype has a handful of counts. The rearrangement joins TRBV4-2 to TRBJ1-6; D might be TRBD1 (6 bases). The CDR3 consists of 17 residues. Germline CDR1 is LGHNA and CDR2 is YNFKEQ. Trimming removed 1 base at V and 1 base at J, with 11 bases between. The CDR3 coding sequence is TGTGCCAGCAGCCAAGTGAAGGGGGAGTCCTATAATTCACCCCTCCACTTT. It translates to CASSQVKGESYNSPLHF.

This clonotype occurred a few times. V and J are TRBV7-3 and TRBJ2-1, with D possibly TRBD1 on 5 matching bases. The V gene's germline CDR1 is SGHTA and CDR2 FQGTGA. The CDR3 spans 13 residues. Trimming cost V 0 bases and J 5 bases, with 5 bases left between them. CDR3 coding DNA: TGTGCCAGCAGCTTAACGACAGACAATGAGCAGTTCTTC. Its translation is CASSLTTDNEQFF.